This TCR beta chain was sequenced in a study of T cell responses to AZD1222 COVID-19 vaccine. Broader study findings: Among those given AZD1222, only five to seven were seropositive at baseline.

As for this clone: Antigen specificity is unknown.

Germline V gives CDR1 SGHKS, CDR2 YYEKEE (reference sequence). Trimming took 4 bases from V and 5 from J; bases not matched to a gene: 11. This CDR3 is built from 15 residues. TCRdb keeps only in-frame clones here, not all; method: immunoSEQ multiplex PCR. This table holds over 100,000 clones, more than 75% found once. The receptor comes from an adult in good health. Sequenced here: peripheral blood, sampled on day 0 of AZD1222 vaccination. The chain couples TRBV5-5 to TRBJ2-5; TRBD1 aligns across 7 bases. The CDR3 sequence is CASSNKTGFGETQYF. The CDR3 nucleotides read TGTGCCAGCAGCAACAAGACAGGGTTCGGTGAGACCCAGTACTTC.